This passage covers 7 T cell receptor beta chains from one sample sequenced in a study of T cell responses to AZD1222 COVID-19 vaccine. Sequencing was performed with immunoSEQ multiplex PCR; in TCRdb, only in-frame clones are kept and a portion is missing. The top ten hold roughly 6.2% of the sample, which has roughly 150,000 clones, less than 95% seen once. The sequencing here drew on peripheral blood, taken 28 days after the second AZD1222 dose. Every receptor here comes from an adult who received the AZD1222 COVID-19 vaccine.

The chain recombines TRBV21-1 with TRBJ1-6; the D call in the table, TRBD1, was not verified against the DNA. TRBV21-1 is termed a pseudogene. This CDR3 comprises 15 residues. Written as DNA, the CDR3 is TGTGCCAGCAGCAGAAGGACAGGCCTTAATTCACCCCTCCACTTT. The encoded protein is CASSRRTGLNSPLHF.

Only one count was recorded for this clone. The V call is TRBV27, the J call TRBJ2-2; D is unclear. This CDR3 has 18 residues. The V end was cut by 3 bases, the J end by 3 bases, with 20 bases between. Germline V lookup: CDR1 MNHEY, CDR2 SMNVEV (reference sequence). The CDR3: CASSFKGPSTSYTGELFF. CDR3 nucleotides: TGTGCCAGCAGTTTCAAGGGCCCATCCACGTCATACACCGGGGAGCTGTTTTTT.

The J gene is TRBJ1-5, the V gene TRBV5-1; 7 positions agree with TRBD1. Germline V CDR1 and CDR2: SGHRS, YFSETQ. The ends lost 2 bases at V and 4 bases at J; junction bases unmatched: 3. The CDR3 consists of 14 residues. CDR3 sequence (DNA): TGCGCCAGCAGCTTTCAGGGGGGAAATCAGCCCCAGCATTTT. Protein product: CASSFQGGNQPQHF.

Here the CDR3 reads CASSFSWDILTIATNEKLFF. The CDR3, as DNA: TGTGCCAGCAGTTTTTCATGGGACATCCTTACTATCGCAACTAATGAAAAACTGTTTTTT. The V and J genes are TRBV28 and TRBJ1-4; tentative D call: TRBD1 (6 bases). Germline V lookup: CDR1 MDHEN, CDR2 SYDVKM. CDR3 length equals 20 residues. The V end was cut by 3 bases, the J end by 0 bases, with 23 bases between.

This sequence joins TRBV6-5 and TRBJ1-2; perhaps TRBD1 as D (5 bases). This CDR3 spans 13 amino acids. Trimming took off 6 bases at V and 4 bases at J, with 12 bases between the two ends. The germline gives CDR1 MNHEY, CDR2 SVGAGI. The CDR3 sequence: CASSPDRFYGYTF. DNA of the CDR3: TGTGCCAGCAGCCCCGACAGATTCTATGGCTACACCTTC.

The chain links TRBV2 to TRBJ1-2; TRBD1 might be the D (5 bases). The germline CDR1 and CDR2 sequences are SNHLY and FYNNEI. V was cut by 6 bases and J by 3 bases, with 11 bases left in between. The CDR3 totals 13 residues. In DNA form, the CDR3 reads TGTGCCAGCAGCGCGGGACTTTACTATGGCTACACCTTC. It translates to CASSAGLYYGYTF.

The V call is TRBV5-1, the J call TRBJ2-7; 9 bases match TRBD1. Germline CDR1 SGHRS, CDR2 YFSETQ. The junction had 10 bases not matched to a gene; V was cut back by 4 bases and J by 2 bases. This CDR3 comprises 16 residues. CDR3 nucleotides: TGCGCCAGCAGCGTACAGGGGGCCCTCTCTCCCTACGAGCAGTACTTC. Amino acid sequence: CASSVQGALSPYEQYF.